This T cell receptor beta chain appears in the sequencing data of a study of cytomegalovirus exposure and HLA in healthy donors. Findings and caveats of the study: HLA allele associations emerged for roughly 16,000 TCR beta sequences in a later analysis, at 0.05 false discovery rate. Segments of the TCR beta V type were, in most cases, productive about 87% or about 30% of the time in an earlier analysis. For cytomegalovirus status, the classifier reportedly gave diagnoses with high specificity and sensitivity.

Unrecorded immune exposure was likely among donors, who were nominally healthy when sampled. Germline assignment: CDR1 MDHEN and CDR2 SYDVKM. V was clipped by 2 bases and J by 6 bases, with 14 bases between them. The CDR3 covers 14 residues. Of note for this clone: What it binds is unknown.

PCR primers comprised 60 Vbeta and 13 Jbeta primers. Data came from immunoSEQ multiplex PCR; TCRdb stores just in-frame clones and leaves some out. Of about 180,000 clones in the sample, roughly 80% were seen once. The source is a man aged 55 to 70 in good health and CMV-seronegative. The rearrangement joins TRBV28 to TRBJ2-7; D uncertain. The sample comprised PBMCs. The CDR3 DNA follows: TGTGCCAGCAGTTTAAGGCGGAACCCCTTCGAGCAGTACTTC. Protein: CASSLRRNPFEQYF. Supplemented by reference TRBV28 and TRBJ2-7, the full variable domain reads DVKVTQSSRYLVKRTGEKVFLECVQDMDHENMFWYRQDPGLGLRLIYFSYDVKMKEKGDIPEGYSVSREKKERFSLILESASTNQTSMYLCASSLRRNPFEQYFGPGTRLTVT.